The 28 T cell receptor beta chains in this list originate from one sample, sequenced in a study of technical replicates of blood from a few donors (dated by TCRdb to about 2017). Library method: the immunoSEQ multiplex PCR assay. Sourced from immuneACCESS, this table was stored by TCRdb with only in-frame sequences that have V and J called. A share of the clones is absent; for the studies checked, an unresolved V gene accounts for under half, and the remainder has no known explanation. Recorded for this sample are about 79,000 clones; 80% to 95% of them occurred a single time. The ten biggest clones cover 0.3% to 0.45% of the sample. Sequencing used T cells isolated from PBMCs. The source of these receptors is a human donor in good health. Some clones in this sample may be carry-over from other donors' samples.

The chain uses TRBV7-3 and TRBJ1-4, with 7 positions matching TRBD1. The CDR3 runs to 15 residues. After removal of 5 bases from V and 4 bases from J, the junction contained 7 bases not matched to a gene. CDR1 and CDR2 (germline): SGHTA, FQGTGA. The CDR3 region is CASSRRQGFNEKLFF. CDR3 in DNA: TGTGCCAGCAGCCGTAGACAGGGCTTTAATGAAAAACTGTTTTTT.

This chain connects TRBV5-4 to TRBJ2-5; 12 bases are a match to TRBD2. This CDR3 is 16 amino acids long. The V and J ends lost 4 bases and 1 base, in that order; junction bases with no gene match: 5. CDR1 SGHNT and CDR2 YYREEE come from the germline V gene (reference sequence). Here the CDR3 DNA reads TGTGCCAGCAGCCCCCGGACTAGCGGGGTCCAAGAGACCCAGTACTTC. It codes for CASSPRTSGVQETQYF.

This chain links TRBV5-4 with TRBJ2-7; no clear D. The germline V and J ends were trimmed by 4 bases and 0 bases, with 11 bases remaining between them. This CDR3 has 14 residues. Germline V lookup: CDR1 SGHNT, CDR2 YYREEE (reference sequence). CDR3 in DNA: TGTGCCAGCAGCCCAGACCTAGGCTCCTACGAGCAGTACTTC. This translates into CASSPDLGSYEQYF.

The chain carries TRBV27 and TRBJ1-1; perhaps TRBD1 as D (6 bases). Trimming pared 7 bases from V and 0 bases from J, leaving 15 bases between. Germline V CDR1 and CDR2: MNHEY, SMNVEV (reference sequence). The CDR3 sequence is 15 residues long. The CDR3: CASILVGTLNTEAFF. In DNA form, the CDR3 reads TGTGCCAGCATCCTCGTGGGGACACTGAACACTGAAGCTTTCTTT.

The chain links TRBV9 to TRBJ2-7; 7 positions match TRBD2. Germline CDR1 SGDLS, CDR2 YYNGEE. There are 14 residues in the CDR3. J was trimmed by 4 bases and V by 0 bases; bases with no gene match: 4. As DNA, the CDR3 is TGTGCCAGCAGCGTAGGGGCGGGGGTTTACGAGCAGTACTTC. Amino acid sequence: CASSVGAGVYEQYF.

The chain combines TRBV18 with TRBJ2-7, with 10 bases matching TRBD1. CDR3 length equals 15 residues. Unmatched junction bases numbered 8, after V lost 6 bases and J lost 3 bases. Germline V lookup: CDR1 KGHSH, CDR2 LQKENI. Written as DNA, the CDR3 is TGTGCCAGCTCCTACCGGGGGACAGGGGACTACGAGCAGTACTTC. Translating it yields CASSYRGTGDYEQYF.

V usage is TRBV11-2 and J usage is TRBJ2-4, with 11 nucleotides matching TRBD2. Per germline, CDR1 SGHAT and CDR2 FQNNGV. V lost 5 bases and J lost 7; bases outside the gene matches: 10. The length of the CDR3 is 16 residues. CDR3 sequence (DNA): TGTGCCAGCAGCATAAGACTAGCGGGAATATGGAACATTCAGTACTTC. Protein: CASSIRLAGIWNIQYF.

V gene TRBV7-9 combines with J gene TRBJ2-7; D is uncertain. Looked up from germline, CDR1 is SEHNR and CDR2 is FQNEAQ (reference sequence). The ends were cut back, 9 bases at V and 2 bases at J, with 11 bases in the middle. This CDR3 region has 12 residues. The DNA of the CDR3 is TGTGCCAGTATGGCCAGAACCTACGAGCAGTACTTC. This codes for CASMARTYEQYF.

The rearrangement uses TRBV7-3 and TRBJ2-7, with TRBD2 identical over 10 bases. This CDR3 region has 16 residues. After removal of 2 bases from V and 7 bases from J, the junction contained 11 bases not matched to a gene. Germline V CDR1 and CDR2: SGHTA, FQGTGA. In nucleotides, the CDR3 is TGTGCCAGCAGCTTAGGGGCTAGCGGGAGTATTCAGGAGCAGTACTTC. Protein: CASSLGASGSIQEQYF.

The J gene is TRBJ2-1, the V gene TRBV7-3, with TRBD2 as a possible D gene (6 bases). CDR3 size: 16 residues. From germline, CDR1 is SGHTA and CDR2 FQGTGA. V was shortened by 5 bases and J by 0 bases, with 14 bases between the two germline ends. CDR3 sequence (DNA): TGTGCCAGCAGCCTAAGCGGGTCGAGCTCCTACAATGAGCAGTTCTTC. It specifies CASSLSGSSSYNEQFF.

The chain employs TRBV11-3 and TRBJ2-1, with 7 bases that match TRBD2. With V trimmed by 0 bases and J by 4 bases, 9 bases remained unmatched. This CDR3 is 17 amino acids long. The V gene's germline CDR1 is SGHNT and CDR2 YENEEA. The CDR3 DNA sequence: TGTGCCAGCAGCTTAGATTCGGTTGTGGGGGGGTACAATGAGCAGTTCTTC. Translated: CASSLDSVVGGYNEQFF. Using reference TRBV11-3 and TRBJ2-1 for the parts outside the CDR3, the full variable domain is EAGVVQSPRYKIIEKKQPVAFWCNPISGHNTLYWYLQNLGQGPELLIRYENEEAVDDSQLPKDRFSAERLKGVDSTLKIQPAELGDSAVYLCASSLDSVVGGYNEQFFGPGTRLTVL.

The gene calls are TRBV29-1 and TRBJ1-1; TRBD1 aligns across 7 bases. Germline CDR1 is SQVTM and CDR2 is ANQGSEA. This CDR3 has 13 amino acids. V shed 2 bases, J shed 1 base, and the junction held 1 base outside the gene matches. The CDR3 reads CSVETGANTEAFF. CDR3 nucleotides: TGCAGCGTTGAAACAGGGGCGAACACTGAAGCTTTCTTT.

This sequence joins TRBV29-1 and TRBJ2-7; D is uncertain. Germline-derived CDR1 and CDR2 are SQVTM and ANQGSEA. Trimming took off 3 bases at V and 2 bases at J, with 14 bases between the two ends. CDR3 length: 14 amino acids. CDR3 bases: TGCAGCGTTGACGAAGCTGAACGCCCCTACGAGCAGTACTTC. This encodes CSVDEAERPYEQYF.

The gene calls are TRBV9 and TRBJ2-7, with 13 positions matching TRBD2. Trimming removed 3 bases from V and 2 bases from J; junction bases left unmatched: 2. The CDR3 spans 15 residues. Germline-derived CDR1 and CDR2 are SGDLS and YYNGEE. This chain's CDR3 is CASSAGLAGTYEQYF. Here the CDR3 DNA reads TGTGCCAGCAGCGCGGGACTAGCGGGAACCTACGAGCAGTACTTC.

This clone is a singleton in its sample. The chain employs TRBV7-2 and TRBJ1-1; D gene uncertain. Germline values: CDR1 SGHTA, CDR2 FQGNSA. Trimming pared 0 bases from V and 4 bases from J, leaving 9 bases between. This CDR3 region has 14 residues. CDR3 nucleotides: TGTGCCAGCAGCTTAGCGAGAGTTACCACTGAAGCTTTCTTT. Protein sequence: CASSLARVTTEAFF. Supplemented by reference TRBV7-2 and TRBJ1-1, the full variable domain reads GAGVSQSPSNKVTEKGKDVELRCDPISGHTALYWYRQSLGQGLEFLIYFQGNSAPDKSGLPSDRFSAERTGGSVSTLTIQRTQQEDSAVYLCASSLARVTTEAFFGQGTRLTVV.

This clone has a handful of counts. The chain links TRBV7-3 to TRBJ1-1; D remains unclear. Deletions cut 5 bases from V and 1 base from J, with 8 bases between. There are 13 residues in the CDR3. CDR1 and CDR2 (germline): SGHTA, FQGTGA. CDR3 DNA sequence: TGTGCCAGCAGCCCACTATCGAACACTGAAGCTTTCTTT. Its protein product is CASSPLSNTEAFF.

Here the CDR3 DNA reads TGTGCCAGCGGCACGACTAGCGGGTCCTACAATGAGCAGTTCTTC. Translated: CASGTTSGSYNEQFF. The V gene is TRBV28, the J gene TRBJ2-1; 10 nucleotides align to TRBD2. Germline-derived CDR1 and CDR2 are MDHEN and SYDVKM. The CDR3 runs to 15 residues. After removal of 8 bases from V and 1 base from J, the junction contained 5 bases not matched to a gene.

The CDR3 reads CASSYRTGLGEQYF. As DNA, the CDR3 is TGCGCCAGCAGCTACCGGACAGGGCTTGGAGAGCAGTACTTC. The V and J genes are TRBV5-1 and TRBJ2-7; the match to TRBD1 covers 8 bases. The J segment lost 7 bases and the V segment lost 3 bases, leaving 9 bases of the junction unmatched. Germline values: CDR1 SGHRS, CDR2 YFSETQ. The CDR3 consists of 14 residues.

The gene calls are TRBV12-2 and TRBJ2-1; whether TRBD1, the table's D call, matches the DNA was not checked. TRBV12-2 is described as a pseudogene. The CDR3 contains 17 residues. The CDR3 DNA reads as TGTGCAAGTCGCTTAGCGTTCCCAGGGGGTTCCTACAATGAGCAGTTCTTC. It translates to CASRLAFPGGSYNEQFF.

The rearrangement joins TRBV28 to TRBJ2-5; TRBD1 agrees at 9 bases. The CDR3 runs 16 residues. Germline assignment: CDR1 MDHEN and CDR2 SYDVKM. V dropped 7 bases and J dropped 2; count of bases not matched to a gene: 11. Written as DNA, the CDR3 is TGTGCCAGCAACCTCCGGGACAGGGAAATTCAAGAGACCCAGTACTTC. It codes for CASNLRDREIQETQYF.

The gene calls are TRBV7-2 and TRBJ2-7; TRBD2 aligns across 9 bases. CDR3 length: 17 amino acids. With V trimmed by 6 bases and J by 3 bases, 15 bases remained unmatched. Germline values: CDR1 SGHTA, CDR2 FQGNSA. CDR3 region: CASSQQPGTSRIYEQYF. CDR3 DNA sequence: TGTGCCAGCAGTCAACAGCCCGGGACTAGCAGGATCTACGAGCAGTACTTC.

This clone was picked up a small number of times. V and J are TRBV9 and TRBJ1-2, with D possibly TRBD1 on 5 matching bases. The CDR3 contains 15 residues. CDR1 is SGDLS, CDR2 YYNGEE, per germline. The V gene lost 4 bases and the J gene lost 2 bases, with 15 bases spanning the gap. In DNA, the CDR3 is TGTGCCAGCAGCTACGAAAAGACAGCCAACTATGGCTACACCTTC. Protein sequence: CASSYEKTANYGYTF. The whole variable domain, filled in from reference TRBV9 and TRBJ1-2, reads DSGVTQTPKHLITATGQRVTLRCSPRSGDLSVYWYQQSLDQGLQFLIQYYNGEERAKGNILERFSAQQFPDLHSELNLSSLELGDSALYFCASSYEKTANYGYTFGSGTRLTVV.

The gene calls are TRBV6-5 and TRBJ1-1, with TRBD1 matching 7 bases. The CDR3 length is 15 residues. V dropped 0 bases and J dropped 7; count of bases not matched to a gene: 8. CDR1 and CDR2 (germline): MNHEY, SVGAGI. The CDR3 loop is CASSYSRGQMVEAFF. For the CDR3, the DNA is TGTGCCAGCAGTTACTCGAGGGGGCAAATGGTTGAAGCTTTCTTT.

The chain has TRBV11-3 and TRBJ1-1; TRBD1 matches 10 bases. Germline trimming cut 5 bases from V and 1 base from J; bases unmatched to any gene: 7. CDR1 SGHNT and CDR2 YENEEA come from the germline V gene. CDR3 length equals 16 residues. This CDR3 is CASSARQGAGNTEAFF. Written as DNA, the CDR3 is TGTGCCAGCAGCGCCCGACAGGGGGCTGGGAACACTGAAGCTTTCTTT.

The chain has TRBV19 and TRBJ1-2, with D unclear. The germline gives CDR1 LNHDA, CDR2 SQIVND (reference sequence). This CDR3 is built from 12 residues. The V gene lost 5 bases and the J gene lost 0 bases, with 4 bases spanning the gap. This CDR3 is CASSAPNYGYTF. The CDR3 nucleotides are TGTGCCAGTAGTGCGCCTAACTATGGCTACACCTTC.

This clone was detected only once. The chain recombines TRBV11-2 with TRBJ1-1; tentative D call: TRBD1 (5 bases). The CDR3 covers 13 residues. Germline CDR1 reads SGHAT; CDR2 reads FQNNGV. V lost 5 bases and J 8 bases, leaving 15 bases between the germline ends. This CDR3 is CASSHVGGREAFF. The DNA for the CDR3 is TGTGCCAGCAGCCACGTGGGGGGGAGGGAAGCTTTCTTT.

The chain's CDR3 is CASSPTDTEAFF. For the CDR3, the DNA is TGTGCCAGCAGCCCAACGGACACTGAAGCTTTCTTT. The J gene is TRBJ1-1, the V gene TRBV5-4; D is undetermined. The germline CDR1 and CDR2 sequences are SGHNT and YYREEE (reference sequence). This CDR3 is built from 12 residues. V lost 4 bases to trimming and J lost 3 bases, with 7 bases between them.

V usage is TRBV27 and J usage is TRBJ2-1; maybe TRBD2 (6 bases). In germline, CDR1 is MNHEY, CDR2 SMNVEV (reference sequence). Trimming left V 3 bases short and J 1 base short, with 10 bases between. The CDR3 loop spans 15 amino acids. CDR3 sequence: CASSFDGGSYNEQFF. The CDR3 coding sequence is TGTGCCAGCAGTTTTGACGGGGGTTCCTACAATGAGCAGTTCTTC.